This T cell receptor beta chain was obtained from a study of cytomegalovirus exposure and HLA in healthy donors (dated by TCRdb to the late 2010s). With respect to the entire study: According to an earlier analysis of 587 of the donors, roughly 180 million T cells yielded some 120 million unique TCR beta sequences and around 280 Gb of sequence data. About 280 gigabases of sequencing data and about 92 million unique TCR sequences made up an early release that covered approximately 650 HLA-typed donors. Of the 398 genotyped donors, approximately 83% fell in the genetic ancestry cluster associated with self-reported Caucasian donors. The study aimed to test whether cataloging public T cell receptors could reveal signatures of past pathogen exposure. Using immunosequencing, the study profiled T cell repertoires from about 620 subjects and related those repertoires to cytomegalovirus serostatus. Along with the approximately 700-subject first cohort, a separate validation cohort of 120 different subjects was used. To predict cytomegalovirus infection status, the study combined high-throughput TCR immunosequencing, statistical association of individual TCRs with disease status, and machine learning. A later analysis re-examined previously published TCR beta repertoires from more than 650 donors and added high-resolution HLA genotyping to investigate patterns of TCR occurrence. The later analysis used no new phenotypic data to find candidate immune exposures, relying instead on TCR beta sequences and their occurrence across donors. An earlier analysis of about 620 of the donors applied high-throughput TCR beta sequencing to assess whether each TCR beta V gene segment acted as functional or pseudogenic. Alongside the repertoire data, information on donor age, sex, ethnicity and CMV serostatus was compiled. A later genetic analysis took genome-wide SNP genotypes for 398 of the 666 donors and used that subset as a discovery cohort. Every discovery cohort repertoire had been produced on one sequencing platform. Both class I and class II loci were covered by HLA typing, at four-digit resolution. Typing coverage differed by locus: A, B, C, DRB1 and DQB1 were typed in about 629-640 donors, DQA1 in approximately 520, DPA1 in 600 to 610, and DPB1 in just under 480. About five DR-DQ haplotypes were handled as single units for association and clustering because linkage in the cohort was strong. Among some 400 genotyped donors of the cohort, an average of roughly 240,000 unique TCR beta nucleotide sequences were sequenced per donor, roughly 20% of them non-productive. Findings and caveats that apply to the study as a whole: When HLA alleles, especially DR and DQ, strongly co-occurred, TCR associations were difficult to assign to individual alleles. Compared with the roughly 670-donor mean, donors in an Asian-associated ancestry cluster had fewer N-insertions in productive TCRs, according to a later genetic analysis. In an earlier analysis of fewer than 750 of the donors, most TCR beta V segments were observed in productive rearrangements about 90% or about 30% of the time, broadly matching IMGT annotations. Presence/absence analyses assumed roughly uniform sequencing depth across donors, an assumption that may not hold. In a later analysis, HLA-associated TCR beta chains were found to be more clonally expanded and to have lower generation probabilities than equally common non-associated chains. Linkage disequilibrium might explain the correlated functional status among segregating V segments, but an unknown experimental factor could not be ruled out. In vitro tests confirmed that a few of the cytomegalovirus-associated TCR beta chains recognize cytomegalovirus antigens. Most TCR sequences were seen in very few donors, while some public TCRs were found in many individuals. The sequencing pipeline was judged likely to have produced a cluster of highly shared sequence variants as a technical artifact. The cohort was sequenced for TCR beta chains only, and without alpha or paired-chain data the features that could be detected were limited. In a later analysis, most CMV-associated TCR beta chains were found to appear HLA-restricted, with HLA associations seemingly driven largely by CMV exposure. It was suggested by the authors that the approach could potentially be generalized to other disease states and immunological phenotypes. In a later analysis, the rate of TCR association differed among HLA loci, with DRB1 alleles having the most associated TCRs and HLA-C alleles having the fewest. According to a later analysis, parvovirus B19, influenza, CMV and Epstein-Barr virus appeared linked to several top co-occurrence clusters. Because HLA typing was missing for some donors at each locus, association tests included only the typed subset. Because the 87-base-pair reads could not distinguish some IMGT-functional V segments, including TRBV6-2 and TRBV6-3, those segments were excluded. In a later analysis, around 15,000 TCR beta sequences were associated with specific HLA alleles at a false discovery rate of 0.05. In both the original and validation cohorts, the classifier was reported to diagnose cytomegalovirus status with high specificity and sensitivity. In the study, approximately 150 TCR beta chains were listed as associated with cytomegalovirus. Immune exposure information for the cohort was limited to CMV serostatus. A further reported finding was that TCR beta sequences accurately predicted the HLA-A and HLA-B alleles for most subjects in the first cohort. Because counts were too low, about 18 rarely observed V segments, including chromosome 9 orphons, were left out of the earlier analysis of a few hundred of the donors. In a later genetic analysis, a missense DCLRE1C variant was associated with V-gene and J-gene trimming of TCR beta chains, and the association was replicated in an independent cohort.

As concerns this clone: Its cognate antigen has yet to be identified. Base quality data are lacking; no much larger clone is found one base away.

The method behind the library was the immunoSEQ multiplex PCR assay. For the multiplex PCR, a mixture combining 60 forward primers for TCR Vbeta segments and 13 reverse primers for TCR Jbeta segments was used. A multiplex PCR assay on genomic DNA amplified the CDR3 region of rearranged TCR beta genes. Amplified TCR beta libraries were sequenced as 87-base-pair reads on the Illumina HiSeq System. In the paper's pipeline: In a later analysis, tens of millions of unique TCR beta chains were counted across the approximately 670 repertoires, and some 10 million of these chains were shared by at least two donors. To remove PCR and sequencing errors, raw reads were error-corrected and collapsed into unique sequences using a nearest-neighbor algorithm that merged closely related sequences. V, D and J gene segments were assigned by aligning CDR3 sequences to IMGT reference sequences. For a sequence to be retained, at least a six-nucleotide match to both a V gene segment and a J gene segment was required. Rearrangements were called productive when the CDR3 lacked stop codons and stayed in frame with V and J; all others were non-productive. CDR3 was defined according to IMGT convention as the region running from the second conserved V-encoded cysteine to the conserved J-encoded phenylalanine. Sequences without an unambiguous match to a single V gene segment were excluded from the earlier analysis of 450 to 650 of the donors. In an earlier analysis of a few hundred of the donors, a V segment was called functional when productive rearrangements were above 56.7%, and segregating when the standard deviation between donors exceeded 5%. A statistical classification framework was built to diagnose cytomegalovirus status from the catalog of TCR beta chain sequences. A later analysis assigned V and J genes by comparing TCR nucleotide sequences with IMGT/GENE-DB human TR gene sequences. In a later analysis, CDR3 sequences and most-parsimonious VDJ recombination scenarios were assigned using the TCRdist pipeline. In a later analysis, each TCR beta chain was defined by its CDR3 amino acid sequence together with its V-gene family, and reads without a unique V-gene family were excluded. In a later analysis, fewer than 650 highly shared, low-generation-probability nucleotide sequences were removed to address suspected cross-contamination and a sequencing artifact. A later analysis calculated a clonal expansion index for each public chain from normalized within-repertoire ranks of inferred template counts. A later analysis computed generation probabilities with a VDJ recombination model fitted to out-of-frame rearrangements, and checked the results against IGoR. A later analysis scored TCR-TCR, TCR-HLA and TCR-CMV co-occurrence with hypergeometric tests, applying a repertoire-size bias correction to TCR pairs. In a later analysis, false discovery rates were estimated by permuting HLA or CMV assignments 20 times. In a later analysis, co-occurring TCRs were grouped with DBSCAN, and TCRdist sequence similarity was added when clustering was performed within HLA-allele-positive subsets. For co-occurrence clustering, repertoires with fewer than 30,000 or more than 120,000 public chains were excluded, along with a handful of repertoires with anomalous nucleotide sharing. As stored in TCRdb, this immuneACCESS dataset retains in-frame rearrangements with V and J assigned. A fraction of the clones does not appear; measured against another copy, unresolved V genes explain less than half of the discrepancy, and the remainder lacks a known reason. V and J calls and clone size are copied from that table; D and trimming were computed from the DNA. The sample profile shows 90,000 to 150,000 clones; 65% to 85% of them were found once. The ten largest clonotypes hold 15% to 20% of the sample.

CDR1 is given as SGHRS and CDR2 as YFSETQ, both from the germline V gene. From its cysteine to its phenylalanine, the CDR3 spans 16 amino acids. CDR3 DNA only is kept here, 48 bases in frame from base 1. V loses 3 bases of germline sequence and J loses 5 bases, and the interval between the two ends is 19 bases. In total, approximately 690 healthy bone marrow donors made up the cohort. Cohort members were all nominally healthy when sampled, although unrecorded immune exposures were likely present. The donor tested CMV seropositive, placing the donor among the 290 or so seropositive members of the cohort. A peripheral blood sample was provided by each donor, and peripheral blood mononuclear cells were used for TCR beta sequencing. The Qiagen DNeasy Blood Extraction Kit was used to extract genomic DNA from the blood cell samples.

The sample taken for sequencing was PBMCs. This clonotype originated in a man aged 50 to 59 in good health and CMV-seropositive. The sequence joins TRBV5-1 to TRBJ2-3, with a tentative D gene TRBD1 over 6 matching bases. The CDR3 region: CASSSPGAGVEDTQYF. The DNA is TGCGCCAGCAGCTCTCCAGGGGCAGGGGTCGAAGATACGCAGTATTTT.